A single sample gave rise to the 23 T cell receptor beta chains below, sequenced in a study of cytomegalovirus exposure and HLA in healthy donors. 13 Jbeta primers and 60 Vbeta primers were used for the PCR. The table came from immunoSEQ multiplex PCR; TCRdb's copy has only in-frame clones and leaves some out. The data hold approximately 120,000 clones, with roughly three quarters observed a single time. The material sequenced was PBMCs. The receptors originated from a woman in her forties or fifties in good health and CMV-seropositive.

The chain combines TRBV6-5 with TRBJ2-7; 7 nucleotides align to TRBD2. Germline CDR1 reads MNHEY; CDR2 reads SVGAGI. The J segment lost 0 bases and the V segment lost 8 bases, leaving 10 bases of the junction unmatched. CDR3 length: 15 amino acids. CDR3 in amino acids: CASCAGALSSYEQYF. CDR3 DNA sequence: TGTGCCAGCTGCGCGGGAGCCCTGAGCTCCTACGAGCAGTACTTC.

V and J are TRBV29-1 and TRBJ2-5; 7 nucleotides align to TRBD1. There are 12 residues in the CDR3. The ends lost 5 bases at V and 1 base at J; junction bases unmatched: 1. Germline V lookup: CDR1 SQVTM, CDR2 ANQGSEA. CDR3 protein: CSVSGGQETQYF. As DNA, the CDR3 is TGCAGCGTTTCAGGGGGCCAAGAGACCCAGTACTTC.

The chain is built from TRBV5-4 and TRBJ2-3; 10 nucleotides match TRBD2. Per the germline V gene, CDR1 is SGHNT and CDR2 is YYREEE (reference sequence). Losses at the gene ends were 8 bases for V and 4 bases for J; bases not matched to a gene: 4. The CDR3 sequence is 13 residues long. The CDR3, as DNA: TGTGCCAGTTCAGCGGGGGGGCCAGATACGCAGTATTTT. This encodes CASSAGGPDTQYF. Full variable domain (missing parts from reference TRBV5-4 and TRBJ2-3): ETGVTQSPTHLIKTRGQQVTLRCSSQSGHNTVSWYQQALGQGPQFIFQYYREEENGRGNFPPRFSGLQFPNYSSELNVNALELDDSALYLCASSAGGPDTQYFGPGTRLTVL.

This clone showed up just a few times. The CDR3 DNA reads as TGTGCCAGCAGTTATGAAGGGGGGAACACTGAAGCTTTCTTT. It is translated as CASSYEGGNTEAFF. This sequence joins TRBV6-1 and TRBJ1-1; tentatively, D is TRBD1 (6 bases). Trimming took 5 bases from V and 1 from J, leaving 11 bases between them. The CDR3 loop spans 14 amino acids. The germline CDR1 and CDR2 sequences are MNHNS and SASEGT.

Regarding this clone: One end of the junction varies from germline; a read error may be responsible. The rearrangement joins TRBV7-7 to TRBJ2-1; a weak D match, TRBD1 (6 bases). The germline gives CDR1 SSHAT, CDR2 FNYEAQ (reference sequence). The CDR3 runs to 15 residues. The CDR3 coding sequence is TGTGCTAGCAGCTTAGAACAGGGATTGTACAATGAGCAGTTCTTC. Amino acid sequence: CASSLEQGLYNEQFF.

This rearrangement joins TRBV7-2 to TRBJ2-5, with 9 bases that match TRBD2. V was pared by 5 bases and J by 11 bases, with 9 bases of the junction left unmatched. Germline V gives CDR1 SGHTA, CDR2 FQGNSA. This CDR3 has 13 amino acids. This CDR3 is CASSPGGGAKQYF. CDR3 sequence (DNA): TGTGCCAGCAGCCCGGGCGGGGGGGCCAAGCAGTACTTC.

The chain is built from TRBV2 and TRBJ1-4; 7 bases fit TRBD1. Trimming removed 6 bases from V and 7 bases from J; junction bases left unmatched: 11. The CDR3 spans 15 residues. The V gene's germline CDR1 is SNHLY and CDR2 FYNNEI. The CDR3 bases are TGTGCCAGCAGACCCGCCGACAGGGACGGTGAAAAACTGTTTTTT. Amino acid sequence: CASRPADRDGEKLFF.

V is TRBV7-8 and J is TRBJ1-2, with 12 positions matching TRBD1. Germline CDR1 SGHVS, CDR2 FQNEAQ. The CDR3 is 17 residues long. With V trimmed by 5 bases and J by 5 bases, 12 bases remained unmatched. The CDR3 DNA reads as TGTGCCAGCAGCCCCGCCCCGGGACAGGGGGCCCGATATGGCTACACCTTC. This encodes CASSPAPGQGARYGYTF. Filled out from reference TRBV7-8 and TRBJ1-2, the complete variable domain reads GAGVSQSPRYKVAKRGQDVALRCDPISGHVSLFWYQQALGQGPEFLTYFQNEAQLDKSGLPSDRFFAERPEGSVSTLKIQRTQQEDSAVYLCASSPAPGQGARYGYTFGSGTRLTVV.

The J gene is TRBJ1-2, the V gene TRBV5-5, with 10 bases identical to TRBD1. CDR1 SGHKS and CDR2 YYEKEE come from the germline V gene (reference sequence). J gave up 7 bases and V 2 bases, and 8 bases lay outside the gene matches. The CDR3 has 15 amino acids. The DNA of the CDR3 is TGTGCCAGCAGCTTTGACAGGGGGCAATTTGGTGGCTACACCTTC. This sequence encodes CASSFDRGQFGGYTF.

This clone was seen only a few times. V usage is TRBV11-2 and J usage is TRBJ2-2; TRBD2 matches at 7 bases. CDR1 is SGHAT, CDR2 FQNNGV, per germline. The J segment lost 4 bases and the V segment lost 2 bases, leaving 7 bases of the junction unmatched. The CDR3 is 16 residues long. The DNA of the CDR3 is TGTGCCAGCAGCTTAAAGAGCGGGGTGATCACCGGGGAGCTGTTTTTT. As protein: CASSLKSGVITGELFF. Combining the CDR3 with reference TRBV11-2 and TRBJ2-2 gives the whole variable domain EAGVAQSPRYKIIEKRQSVAFWCNPISGHATLYWYQQILGQGPKLLIQFQNNGVVDDSQLPKDRFSAERLKGVDSTLKIQPAKLEDSAVYLCASSLKSGVITGELFFGEGSRLTVL.

This clone showed up just a few times. The CDR3 sequence is CASSPRTGGSYEQYF. The CDR3 DNA follows: TGTGCCAGCAGCCCAAGGACAGGGGGCTCCTACGAGCAGTACTTC. This sequence joins TRBV5-4 and TRBJ2-7; 10 bases match TRBD1. This CDR3 spans 15 amino acids. CDR1 and CDR2 from the germline V gene are SGHNT and YYREEE (reference sequence). V gave up 4 bases and J gave up 0 bases; unmatched junction bases: 4.

The chain recombines TRBV10-2 with TRBJ2-5; D is perhaps TRBD2 (5 bases). The J call could be wrong; TRBJ2-7 is a better fit for the DNA end. This CDR3 contains 13 residues. CDR1 WSHSY and CDR2 SAAADI come from the germline V gene. The CDR3 region has the DNA TGCGCCAGCAGTGAGTCGCGACTATACGAGCAGTACTTC. It is translated as CASSESRLYEQYF.

This chain uses TRBV19 with TRBJ1-2; D unclear. The CDR3 totals 12 residues. The germline V and J ends were trimmed by 2 bases and 3 bases, with 4 bases remaining between them. Germline V CDR1 and CDR2: LNHDA, SQIVND (reference sequence). The CDR3 spells CASSITDYGYTF. The CDR3 region has the DNA TGTGCCAGTAGTATAACTGACTATGGCTACACCTTC.

The chain's CDR3 is CASSLLIPGVTDTQYF. The CDR3 nucleotides read TGTGCCAGCAGTTTATTGATACCAGGGGTTACAGATACGCAGTATTTT. The V gene is TRBV27, the J gene TRBJ2-3, with a tentative D call TRBD1 (6 bases). The V end lost 1 base, the J end lost 3 bases, and 14 bases lay between the germline ends. Germline CDR1 is MNHEY and CDR2 is SMNVEV (reference sequence). The length of the CDR3 is 16 residues.

In DNA, the CDR3 is TGTGCCAGCAGCTCCCGGGCAGGGGGGTACGAGCAGTACTTC. This codes for CASSSRAGGYEQYF. The V and J genes are TRBV7-9 and TRBJ2-7; TRBD1 is a possible D gene (7 bases). V lost 4 bases and J 4 bases, leaving 14 bases between the germline ends. The germline V gene has CDR1 SEHNR and CDR2 FQNEAQ (reference sequence). The CDR3 totals 14 residues.

This clone came up a few times. The chain links TRBV6-4 to TRBJ2-6, with a possible D match to TRBD1 (5 bases). CDR3 length: 14 amino acids. Germline V gene sequence: CDR1 MRHNA, CDR2 SNTAGT. V lost 6 bases, J lost 2 bases, and 8 bases lay in between. Written as DNA, the CDR3 is TGTGCCAGCAGCGCAGGGCCTGGGGCCAACGTCCTGACTTTC. Its protein is CASSAGPGANVLTF.

The rearrangement joins TRBV7-2 to TRBJ2-7, with D possibly matching TRBD2 (6 bases). The germline gives CDR1 SGHTA, CDR2 FQGNSA. V was shortened by 0 bases and J by 5 bases, with 17 bases between the two germline ends. This CDR3 is built from 16 residues. As DNA, the CDR3 is TGTGCCAGCAGCTTAGCTGGAGTTAGCGGTGCCAACGAGCAGTACTTC. This sequence encodes CASSLAGVSGANEQYF.

The chain has TRBV7-2 and TRBJ2-1; D is perhaps TRBD1 (6 bases). The CDR3 totals 14 residues. CDR1 SGHTA and CDR2 FQGNSA come from the germline V gene. The V and J ends lost 5 bases and 9 bases respectively, with 17 bases between them. In DNA, the CDR3 is TGTGCCAGCAGCAGAACTAGGACAGTAGTTGAGCAGTTCTTC. Translated, it gives CASSRTRTVVEQFF.

This clone has just one count. Here the CDR3 DNA reads TGTGCCAGCAGTCGGGGGGCTGTAGCCGGGGAGCTGTTTTTT. Translated, it gives CASSRGAVAGELFF. The chain recombines TRBV7-2 with TRBJ2-2, with TRBD2 as a possible D gene (7 bases). The germline V gene has CDR1 SGHTA and CDR2 FQGNSA. The CDR3 runs 14 residues. Trimming pared 6 bases from V and 6 bases from J, leaving 14 bases between.

V gene TRBV7-2 combines with J gene TRBJ2-3, with 9 bases that match TRBD1. Trimming at V came to 5 bases and at J to 1 base, leaving 4 bases not matched to a gene. The CDR3 has 15 residues. Germline CDR1 and CDR2: SGHTA and FQGNSA. Here the CDR3 DNA reads TGTGCCAGCAGCCCGAGGACAGGGGGCACAGATACGCAGTATTTT. This sequence encodes CASSPRTGGTDTQYF. Together with reference TRBV7-2 and TRBJ2-3, the CDR3 gives the full variable domain: GAGVSQSPSNKVTEKGKDVELRCDPISGHTALYWYRQSLGQGLEFLIYFQGNSAPDKSGLPSDRFSAERTGGSVSTLTIQRTQQEDSAVYLCASSPRTGGTDTQYFGPGTRLTVL.

The chain links TRBV5-4 to TRBJ2-1, with TRBD1 as a possible D gene (5 bases). CDR1 is SGHNT, CDR2 YYREEE, per germline (reference sequence). The CDR3 has 15 amino acids. V gave up 0 bases and J gave up 3 bases, with 10 bases separating them. CDR3 sequence reads: CASSLDKGHYNEQFF. As DNA, the CDR3 is TGTGCCAGCAGCTTGGATAAGGGGCACTACAATGAGCAGTTCTTC.

The chain uses TRBV4-3 and TRBJ2-3; a weak D match, TRBD1 (5 bases). Germline lookup yields CDR1 LGHNA and CDR2 YSLEER. V shed 1 base and J shed 0 bases, with 20 bases lying between them. The CDR3 has 19 amino acids. The CDR3 bases are TGCGCCAGCAGCCAAGGGCCAGGGTTCAAAGTTTCTAGCACAGATACGCAGTATTTT. Its translation: CASSQGPGFKVSSTDTQYF.

V gene TRBV5-6 combines with J gene TRBJ1-2; 9 bases are a match to TRBD1. The CDR3 spans 14 residues. V lost 0 bases to trimming and J lost 8 bases; unmatched junction nucleotides: 5. Looked up from germline, CDR1 is SGHDT and CDR2 is YYEEEE. This chain's CDR3 is CASSLDGTGHGYTF. As DNA, the CDR3 is TGTGCCAGCAGCTTGGATGGGACAGGGCACGGCTACACCTTC.